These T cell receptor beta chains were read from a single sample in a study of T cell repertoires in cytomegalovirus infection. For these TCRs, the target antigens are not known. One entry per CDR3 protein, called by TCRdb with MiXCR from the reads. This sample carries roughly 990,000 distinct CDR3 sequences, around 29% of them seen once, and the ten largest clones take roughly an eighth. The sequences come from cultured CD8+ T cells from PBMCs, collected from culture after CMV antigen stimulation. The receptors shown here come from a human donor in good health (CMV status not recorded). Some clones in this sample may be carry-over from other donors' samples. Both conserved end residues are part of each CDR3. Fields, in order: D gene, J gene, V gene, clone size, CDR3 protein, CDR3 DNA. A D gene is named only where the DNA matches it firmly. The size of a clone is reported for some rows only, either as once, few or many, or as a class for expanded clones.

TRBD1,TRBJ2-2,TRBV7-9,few,CASSNPGQRNTGELFF,TGTGCCAGCAGCAATCCGGGACAGCGAAACACCGGGGAGCTGTTTTTT
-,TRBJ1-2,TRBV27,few,CASSNTGAYGYTF,TGTGCCAGCAGTAATACGGGAGCCTATGGCTACACCTTC
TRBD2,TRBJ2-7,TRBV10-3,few,CAISEPPIGTSGLTQGEQYF,TGTGCCATCAGTGAGCCGCCAATAGGGACTAGCGGACTCACTCAGGGGGAGCAGTACTTC
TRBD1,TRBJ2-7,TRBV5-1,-,CASSLRVPIYTGTDTYEQYF,TGCGCCAGCAGCTTGAGGGTACCCATATACACCGGGACAGACACCTACGAGCAGTACTTC
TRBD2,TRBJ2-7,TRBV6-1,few,CASSEALLASGGYEQYF,TGTGCCAGCAGTGAAGCGCTTTTGGCTAGCGGGGGCTACGAGCAGTACTTC
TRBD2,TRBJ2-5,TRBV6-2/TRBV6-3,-,CASSYVGLAGVRKETQYF,TGTGCCAGCAGTTACGTCGGACTAGCGGGGGTCCGCAAAGAGACCCAGTACTTC
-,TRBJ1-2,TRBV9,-,CASSPFRVDGYTF,TGTGCCAGCAGCCCCTTCAGGGTCGATGGCTACACCTTC
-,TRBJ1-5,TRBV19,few,CASSMTLGNQPQHF,TGTGCCAGTAGTATGACCCTTGGGAATCAGCCCCAGCATTTT
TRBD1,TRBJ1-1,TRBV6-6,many,CASSYLGQGNTEAFF,TGTGCCAGCAGTTACTTGGGACAGGGGAACACTGAAGCTTTCTTT
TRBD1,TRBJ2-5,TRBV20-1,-,CSAFIPGQGLKTQYF,TGCAGTGCTTTTATTCCGGGACAGGGTTTGAAGACCCAGTACTTC